A selection of T cell receptor beta chains follows, all from one sample in a study of technical replicates of blood from several donors. Sequenced by immunoSEQ multiplex PCR; TCRdb stores in-frame clones only, minus some. The table shows around 70,000 clones, with 85% to 95% occurring only once. Sequencing was done on a sample of T cells isolated from PBMCs. All receptors derive from a human donor in good health. CDR3s include the opening cysteine and the closing phenylalanine or tryptophan. The D gene is left open where the match is weak. Some rows mark clone size as missing; the rest say once, few, many or name a class of expanded clone.

v_gene,abundance,j_gene,d_gene,CDR3aa,CDR3nt
TRBV19,-,TRBJ1-2,TRBD1,CASSTRTGVRFDYGYTF,TGTGCCAGTAGTACACGGACAGGGGTTCGGTTCGACTATGGCTACACCTTC
TRBV5-1,-,TRBJ1-5,TRBD1,CASSMETGVGQPQHF,TGCGCCAGCAGCATGGAGACAGGGGTGGGACAGCCCCAGCATTTT
TRBV5-4,-,TRBJ2-3,TRBD1,CASSFSVTGGATDTQYF,TGTGCCAGCAGCTTCTCTGTCACAGGGGGAGCCACAGATACGCAGTATTTT
TRBV6-4,-,TRBJ2-3,TRBD1,CASSDDRTGGADTQYF,TGTGCCAGCAGTGACGACAGGACAGGGGGCGCAGATACGCAGTATTTT
TRBV28,-,TRBJ2-5,TRBD1,CASSTGAGETQYF,TGTGCCAGCAGTACAGGGGCGGGAGAGACCCAGTACTTC
TRBV5-1,-,TRBJ1-2,-,CASSADRTYGYTF,TGCGCCAGCAGCGCAGACAGAACTTATGGCTACACCTTC
TRBV23-1,-,TRBJ2-1,TRBD2,CASSPRRLWDGGYNEQFF,TGCGCCAGCAGTCCGCGTAGATTGTGGGACGGGGGGTACAATGAGCAGTTCTTC
TRBV28,-,TRBJ1-2,-,CASSLVEGANYGYTF,TGTGCCAGCAGTTTGGTGGAAGGGGCTAACTATGGCTACACCTTC
TRBV10-2,once,TRBJ2-1,-,CASSESSENSYNEQFF,TGCGCCAGCAGTGAGTCGTCTGAGAACTCCTACAATGAGCAGTTCTTC
TRBV4-1,once,TRBJ2-6,TRBD1,CASSLFEGARGANVLTF,TGCGCCAGCAGTTTATTCGAGGGGGCGCGTGGGGCCAACGTCCTGACTTTC
TRBV12-5,-,TRBJ2-5,-,CASGLGQGGRQETQYF,TGTGCTAGTGGTTTGGGGCAGGGCGGAAGACAAGAGACCCAGTACTTC
TRBV9,-,TRBJ2-3,-,CASSGPSDAQYF,TGTGCCAGCAGCGGTCCTAGCGATGCGCAGTATTTT
TRBV4-1,-,TRBJ2-7,-,CASSRNSGPGDHEQYF,TGCGCCAGCAGCCGAAACTCCGGCCCGGGGGACCACGAGCAGTACTTC
TRBV21-1,-,TRBJ1-1,-,CASLKGGGGQAFF,TGTGCCAGCCTAAAGGGGGGGGGTGGACAAGCTTTCTTT